This TCR beta chain appears in the sequencing data of a study of regulatory T cells in long-lasting Graves disease. This CDR3 is built from 15 residues. Germline lookup yields CDR1 MNHNS and CDR2 SASEGT. Specified time point: persistent/refractory GD, antithyroid drugs over 5 years with positive TRAb. From PBMCs, RNA was extracted and then used to make the TCR library. As concerns this clonotype: One end of the junction is discordant with germline, which a read error may explain.

Library construction for TCR beta used iRepertoire HTBI primers and Arm-PCR of CDR3 regions. TCRdb used MiXCR to reprocess the multiplex PCR reads, holding one entry per CDR3 protein. Counted here are about 660,000 distinct CDR3 sequences, about 32% occurring once; the ten biggest clones make up roughly 46%. The material sequenced was peripheral blood mononuclear cells (PBMCs), taken when the disease was refractory, from a patient treated with antithyroid drugs. This TCR was recovered from a female donor with Graves disease. The chain couples TRBV6-1 to TRBJ2-7, with D maybe TRBD2 (6 bases). The CDR3 sequence: CATLRGTGGSHEQYF. Written as DNA, the CDR3 is TGTGCCACCCTACGCGGGACTGGCGGCTCCCACGAGCAGTACTTC.